This T cell receptor (beta chain) is from a study of T-cell reconstitution after alpha-beta-depleted transplantation in children. A library of TCRbeta sequences, prepared with unique molecular identifiers, was generated. Each CDR3 protein gets one entry after TCRdb re-called the PCR reads with MiXCR. Of roughly 790,000 distinct CDR3 sequences in the sample, approximately 15% were seen once. A remark on this clonotype: A read error may produce the germline difference seen at one junction end.

The CDR3 contains 15 residues. CDR1 is SGHRS and CDR2 is YFSETQ in the germline V gene. Sequencing used PBMCs, mostly from graft donor cells, obtained 360 days after TCRalphabeta/CD19-depleted stem cell transplant. V is TRBV5-1 and J is TRBJ2-3; D may be TRBD2 (5 bases). This TCR derives from a male patient younger than 18 who had a stem cell transplant for acute lymphoblastic leukemia, so the T cells may come from the graft donor. CDR3 in amino acids: CASSLSGIGTDTRYF. Here the CDR3 DNA reads TGCGCCAGCAGCTTGTCCGGGATAGGAACAGATACGCGGTATTTT.